This T cell receptor beta chain is drawn from a study of CD8 T cells in Susac syndrome. The CDR3 spans 16 residues. Germline V CDR1 and CDR2: GTSNPN, SVGIG (reference sequence). V lost 4 bases, J lost 0 bases, and 8 bases stayed unmatched. RNA, at 0.5 to 1 ug, was reverse transcribed with random hexamers. TCRdb reprocessed the immunoSEQ multiplex PCR reads via MiXCR and lists one record per CDR3 protein. This table holds more than 200,000 distinct CDR3 sequences, about 95% found once. Sequenced input: CD4+ T cells from PBMCs. The genes are TRBV30 and TRBJ1-4, with 7 positions matching TRBD1. The TCR originated in a human donor with Susac syndrome. The CDR3 coding sequence is TGTGCCTGGAACCGTGGGACAGCGACAACTAATGAAAAACTGTTTTTT. Translation: CAWNRGTATTNEKLFF.